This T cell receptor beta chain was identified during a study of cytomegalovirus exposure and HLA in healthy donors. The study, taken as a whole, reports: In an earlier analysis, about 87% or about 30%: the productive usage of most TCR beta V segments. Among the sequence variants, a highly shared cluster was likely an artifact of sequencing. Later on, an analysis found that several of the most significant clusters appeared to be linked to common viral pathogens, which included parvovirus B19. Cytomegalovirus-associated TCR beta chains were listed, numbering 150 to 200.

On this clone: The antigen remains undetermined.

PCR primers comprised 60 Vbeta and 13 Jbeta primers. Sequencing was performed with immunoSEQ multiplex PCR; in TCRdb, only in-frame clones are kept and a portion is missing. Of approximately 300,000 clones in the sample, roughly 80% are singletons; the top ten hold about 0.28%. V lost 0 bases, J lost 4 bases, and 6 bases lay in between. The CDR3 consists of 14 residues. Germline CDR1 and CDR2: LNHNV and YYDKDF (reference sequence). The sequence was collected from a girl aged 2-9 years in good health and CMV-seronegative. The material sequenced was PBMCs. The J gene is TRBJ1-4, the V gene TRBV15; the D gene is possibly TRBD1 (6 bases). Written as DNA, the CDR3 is TGTGCCACCAGCAGAGACAGGGGTAATGAAAAACTGTTTTTT. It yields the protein CATSRDRGNEKLFF. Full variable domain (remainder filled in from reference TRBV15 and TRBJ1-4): DAMVIQNPRYQVTQFGKPVTLSCSQTLNHNVMYWYQQKSSQAPKLLFHYYDKDFNNEADTPDNFQSRRPNTSFCFLDIRSPGLGDTAMYLCATSRDRGNEKLFFGSGTQLSVL.